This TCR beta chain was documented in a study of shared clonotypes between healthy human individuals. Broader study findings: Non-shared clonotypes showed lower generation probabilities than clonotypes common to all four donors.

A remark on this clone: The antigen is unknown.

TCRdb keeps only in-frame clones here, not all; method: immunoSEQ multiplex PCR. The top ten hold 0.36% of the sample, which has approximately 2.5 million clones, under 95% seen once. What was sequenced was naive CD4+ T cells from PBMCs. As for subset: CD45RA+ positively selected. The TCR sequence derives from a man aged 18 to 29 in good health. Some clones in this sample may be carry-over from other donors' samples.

The CDR3 loop reads CASSFAGPTSGLDTQYF. Here the CDR3 DNA reads TGTGCCAGCAGTTTCGCAGGACCGACAAGCGGCCTAGATACGCAGTATTTT. The chain joins TRBV28 to TRBJ2-3; TRBD2 might be the D (5 bases). The CDR3 loop spans 17 amino acids. The V gene's germline CDR1 is MDHEN and CDR2 SYDVKM. V was shortened by 3 bases and J by 5 bases, with 21 bases between the two germline ends.